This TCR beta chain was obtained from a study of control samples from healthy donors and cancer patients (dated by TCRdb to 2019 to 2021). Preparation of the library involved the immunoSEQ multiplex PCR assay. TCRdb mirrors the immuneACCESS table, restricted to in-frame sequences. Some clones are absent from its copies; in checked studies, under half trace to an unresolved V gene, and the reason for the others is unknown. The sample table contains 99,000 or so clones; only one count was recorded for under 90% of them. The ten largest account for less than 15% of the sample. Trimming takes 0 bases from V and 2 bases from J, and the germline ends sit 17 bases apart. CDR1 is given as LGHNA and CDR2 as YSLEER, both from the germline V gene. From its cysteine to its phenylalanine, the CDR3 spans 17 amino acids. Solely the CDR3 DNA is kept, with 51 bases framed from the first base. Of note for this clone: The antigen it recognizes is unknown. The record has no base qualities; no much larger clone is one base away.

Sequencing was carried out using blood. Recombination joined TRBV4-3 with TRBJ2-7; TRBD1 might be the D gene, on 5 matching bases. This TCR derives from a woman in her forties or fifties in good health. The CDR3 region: CASSQDSLQETPYEQYF. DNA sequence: TGCGCCAGCAGCCAAGATTCATTACAGGAAACCCCCTACGAGCAGTACTTC.